The following is a TCR beta chain sequence with its context. Its antigen target is currently unknown. It has no much larger one-base neighbor in the sample; base qualities were not kept. The immunoSEQ Assay, a bias-controlled multiplex PCR, was used to amplify TCRbeta CDR3 regions from genomic DNA. The published analysis was carried out like this. The number of nucleated cells in each sample was estimated from the amplification of reference gene primers within the assay. To quantify the absolute abundance of each unique TCRbeta CDR3 rearrangement, sequence reads were collapsed and filtered. For each sample, productive Simpson clonality was calculated as the square root of Simpson's diversity index over productive rearrangements. TCRdb retrieved this table from immuneACCESS and kept in-frame rearrangements only. Not all clones are present; in checked studies, unresolved V genes account for under half, and no reason is known for the remainder. The V and J calls and clone size were taken over from that table, and D and trimming were inferred from the DNA. This sample has approximately 90,000 clones in its table, and around 87% of those were observed once. Clones ranked in the top ten supply approximately 18% of the sample.

This specimen comes from a study of blood T cell repertoires in COVID-19 (dated by TCRdb to 2018 to 2021). Looking at the study overall: Samples from collaborators originated in the United States, Italy and Spain and spanned both the acute and convalescent phases of COVID-19. The material from the prospective study consisted of cDNA or gDNA derived from T cells, B-cell-depleted T cells, or PBMCs. Subjects who had been exposed to COVID-19, were actively infected with it, or had recovered from it provided the deeply sampled blood TCRbeta repertoires that made up the dataset. Where available, HLA class I and class II types were taken from metadata supplied by the sample provider and were not determined by assay-based typing. The samples were drawn from two sources: the first 160 participants of the ongoing ImmuneRACE study, and fewer than 1,500 subjects contributed by 6 global collaborators. The sample metadata nearly always contained a de-identified subject ID, COVID-19 status, age in years and sex. The repertoires were made available in a free public database intended to serve as a resource for research on the immune response to SARS-CoV-2.

Whole blood was collected in K2EDTA tubes by collaborating institutions according to the institutions' own protocols. For TCRbeta analysis, collaborators shipped samples as frozen whole blood, isolated PBMCs, or DNA extracted from either of those sample types. The CDR3 holds 14 amino acids from the cysteine to the phenylalanine. Of the read, only the CDR3 DNA is kept; its 42 bases are in frame from base 1. The germline V gene yields SGHRS for CDR1 and YFSETQ for CDR2. V is cut back by 0 bases and J by 4 bases, with 3 bases in the junction unmatched. The investigation overall reported the following: How much clinical and demographic metadata was included differed by source and by participant, and the metadata was provided uncurated.

This sequence originates from a human donor in a cohort sampled during active COVID-19. Sequences were obtained from peripheral blood. The chain uses TRBV5-1 and TRBJ1-2, and 7 bases in between align with TRBD1. Here is the DNA: TGCGCCAGCAGCTTGGGGGACAGATCCTATGGCTACACCTTC. This encodes CASSLGDRSYGYTF. With all but the CDR3 taken from the reference TRBV5-1 and TRBJ1-2 genes, the full variable domain is: KAGVTQTPRYLIKTRGQQVTLSCSPISGHRSVSWYQQTPGQGLQFLFEYFSETQRNKGNFPGRFSGRQFSNSRSEMNVSTLELGDSALYLCASSLGDRSYGYTFGSGTRLTVV.